What follows is one T cell receptor (beta chain) and its context. The table lists this clonotype with a few counts. Its recognized antigen is unknown. Qualities for individual bases were not recorded, and no much larger clone is one base off. Library prep was done by PCR. TCRdb lists the instrument as Illumina HiSeq 2500. TCR libraries were prepared with molecular barcoding, using unique molecular identifiers to normalize TCRbeta repertoire quantification. TCRdb reprocessed the public reads (quality trimming at Q25 with fastp, clone calling with MiXCR) and kept in-frame beta chains. Each CDR3 protein gets just one entry, which takes the most common genes and DNA from the rows behind it. A total of 500,000 to 600,000 distinct CDR3 sequences appear in this sample, around 27% of them only once. The leading ten clones occupy approximately 39% of the sample. This sample stems from a study of T-cell reconstitution after alpha-beta-depleted transplantation in children (dated by TCRdb to between 2015 and 2016). About the investigation overall: Using TCR repertoire profiling, the study quantitatively followed how T-cell immune reconstitution unfolded in children after TCRalphabeta/CD19-depleted allogeneic hematopoietic cell transplantation.

The intended sense of this specimen's treatment or condition label: allogeneic hematopoietic cell transplantation with graft depleted of TCRalphabeta T cells and CD19 B cells. Transplant recipients were children who received TCRalphabeta/CD19-depleted allogeneic hematopoietic cell grafts. Here V drops 4 bases and J drops 8 bases, and the junction holds 8 bases not matched to any gene. Based on the germline V gene, the CDR1 and CDR2 sequences are SGHRS and YFSETQ. The CDR3, cysteine through phenylalanine, is 14 amino acids long. This entry keeps only the CDR3 DNA: 42 bases, framed from base 1. Points the paper makes about the study in general: The apparently early alphabetaT-cell count recovery about two months after transplant was reportedly dependent on only several hundred rapidly expanded clones derived from non-depleted graft cells. Over the following months the frequencies of hyperexpanded clones went down, and after one year T-cell counts and TCRbeta diversity were mostly credited to newly produced T cells. In some patients, the high TCRbeta diversity seen at day 60 was put down to recipient T cells and intrathymic progenitors that had survived conditioning.

The V gene is TRBV5-1 and the J gene is TRBJ2-4, with 8 middle bases fitting TRBD1. The input for sequencing was PBMCs, taken before TCRalphabeta/CD19-depleted stem cell transplant. The sequence came from a boy less than two years old with Wiskott-Aldrich syndrome, due to receive a stem cell transplant. Here is the DNA: TGCGCCAGCAGCCGGGACAGGAGCGCGTACATTCAGTACTTC. Translated, it gives CASSRDRSAYIQYF. With the portions outside the CDR3 filled from the reference TRBV5-1 and TRBJ2-4 genes, the complete variable region becomes KAGVTQTPRYLIKTRGQQVTLSCSPISGHRSVSWYQQTPGQGLQFLFEYFSETQRNKGNFPGRFSGRQFSNSRSEMNVSTLELGDSALYLCASSRDRSAYIQYFGAGTRLSVL.